The 25 T cell receptor beta chains reported below all come from one sample, sequenced in a study of cytomegalovirus exposure and HLA in healthy donors. Vbeta (60) and Jbeta (13) primers were used in the PCR. Sequencing was performed with immunoSEQ multiplex PCR; in TCRdb, only in-frame clones are kept and a portion is missing. This table holds 200,000 to 300,000 clones, roughly 73% found once. Sequenced material: PBMCs. These receptors all come from a boy younger than 18 in good health and CMV-seronegative.

The table lists this clone with a few counts. This rearrangement joins TRBV6-4 to TRBJ2-6, with D perhaps matching TRBD1 (6 bases). CDR1 MRHNA and CDR2 SNTAGT come from the germline V gene. The CDR3 is 16 residues long. V was clipped by 8 bases and J by 0 bases, with 14 bases between them. As DNA, the CDR3 is TGTGCCAGCTCGGACAGTATTTCCTCTGGGGCCAACGTCCTGACTTTC. Its protein is CASSDSISSGANVLTF.

The chain's CDR3 is CASSLSAGVYNEQFF. CDR3 nucleotides: TGTGCCAGCAGCTTGTCCGCGGGAGTATACAATGAGCAGTTCTTC. This chain links TRBV5-4 with TRBJ2-1, with TRBD2 identical over 7 bases. The CDR3 extends over 15 amino acids. V lost 1 base and J lost 4; bases outside the gene matches: 5. Germline CDR1 and CDR2: SGHNT and YYREEE (reference sequence). The full variable domain, completed using reference TRBV5-4 and TRBJ2-1, is ETGVTQSPTHLIKTRGQQVTLRCSSQSGHNTVSWYQQALGQGPQFIFQYYREEENGRGNFPPRFSGLQFPNYSSELNVNALELDDSALYLCASSLSAGVYNEQFFGPGTRLTVL.

The chain couples TRBV4-1 to TRBJ2-5; D gene uncertain. The J call may be faulty, since TRBJ2-7 better matches the DNA end. This CDR3 comprises 16 residues. CDR1 is MGHRA, CDR2 YSYEKL, per germline. CDR3 nucleotides: TGCGCCAGCAGCCAAGATCGTCGAAGCCTTACCTACGAGCAGTACTTC. Protein product: CASSQDRRSLTYEQYF.

The table lists this clone with a few counts. CDR3 sequence reads: CSVEAWPGPNYGYTF. The CDR3 DNA is TGCAGCGTTGAAGCTTGGCCAGGGCCTAACTATGGCTACACCTTC. The rearrangement links TRBV29-1 to TRBJ1-2; perhaps TRBD1 as D (5 bases). Germline V CDR1 and CDR2: SQVTM, ANQGSEA. Trimming removed 1 base at V and 0 bases at J, with 12 bases between. There are 15 residues in the CDR3.

The J gene is TRBJ1-3, the V gene TRBV25-1; possibly TRBD1 for D (5 bases). Trimming took 6 bases from V and 8 from J, leaving 14 bases between them. Germline loops: CDR1 MGHDK, CDR2 SYGVNS. The CDR3 runs 13 residues. The CDR3 is CASRDSVLHTIYF. CDR3 bases: TGTGCCAGCAGAGACAGCGTCCTCCACACCATATATTTT. Variable domain in full (rest from reference TRBV25-1 and TRBJ1-3): EADIYQTPRYLVIGTGKKITLECSQTMGHDKMYWYQQDPGMELHLIHYSYGVNSTEKGDLSSESTVSRIRTEHFPLTLESARPSHTSQYLCASRDSVLHTIYFGEGSWLTVV.

The chain employs TRBV10-1 and TRBJ2-1, with 8 bases fitting TRBD2. The ends lost 0 bases at V and 0 bases at J; junction bases unmatched: 4. The CDR3 is made up of 17 amino acids. CDR1 is WNHNN and CDR2 is SYGVQD in the germline V gene (reference sequence). CDR3 coding DNA: TGCGCCAGCAGTGAGTCGGCGGGGGGCCACTCCTACAATGAGCAGTTCTTC. Its protein is CASSESAGGHSYNEQFF.

The chain uses TRBV9 and TRBJ2-3, with TRBD2 matching 10 bases. The V segment lost 0 bases and the J segment 0 bases; nucleotides outside the gene matches: 4. The CDR3 has 17 residues. CDR1 is SGDLS, CDR2 YYNGEE, per germline. The CDR3 region is CASSVAQAGGSTDTQYF. For the CDR3, the DNA is TGTGCCAGCAGCGTAGCGCAAGCGGGGGGGAGCACAGATACGCAGTATTTT.

J is TRBJ1-5 and V is TRBV2; 9 bases are shared with TRBD1. There are 16 residues in the CDR3. Trimming took 2 bases from V and 4 from J; bases not matched to a gene: 6. The germline V gene encodes CDR1 SNHLY and CDR2 FYNNEI. The CDR3 DNA is TGTGCCAGCAGTGAATTACAGGGGGCACGGAATCAGCCCCAGCATTTT. Protein sequence: CASSELQGARNQPQHF.

Notes on this clone: At the DNA level, this CDR3 is encoded by other sequences in the same sample as well. CDR3 sequence: CASSVTGANYGYTF. The CDR3 DNA reads as TGTGCCAGCAGTGTGACAGGCGCGAACTATGGCTACACCTTC. The gene calls are TRBV9 and TRBJ1-2, with D perhaps TRBD1 (6 bases). V dropped 5 bases and J dropped 2 bases, with 13 bases sitting between them. Germline assignment: CDR1 SGDLS and CDR2 YYNGEE. This CDR3 is built from 14 residues. The full variable domain, completed using reference TRBV9 and TRBJ1-2, is DSGVTQTPKHLITATGQRVTLRCSPRSGDLSVYWYQQSLDQGLQFLIQYYNGEERAKGNILERFSAQQFPDLHSELNLSSLELGDSALYFCASSVTGANYGYTFGSGTRLTVV.

The V call is TRBV13, the J call TRBJ1-1, with no clear D. The ends were cut back, 1 base at V and 12 bases at J, with 18 bases in the middle. Germline loops: CDR1 PRHDT, CDR2 FYEKMQ (reference sequence). CDR3 length equals 14 residues. The CDR3 nucleotides read TGTGCCAGCAGCTTAGCCCCTCCAGGAGGTGGAACTTTCTTT. Protein: CASSLAPPGGGTFF.

The chain joins TRBV4-1 to TRBJ2-7; no clear D gene. Germline CDR1 reads MGHRA; CDR2 reads YSYEKL. The CDR3 has 16 residues. With 3 bases removed from V and 0 bases from J, the gap between germline ends came to 15 bases. CDR3 in amino acids: CASSHVTAPYSYEQYF. CDR3 in DNA: TGCGCCAGCAGCCATGTTACAGCCCCCTACTCCTACGAGCAGTACTTC.

The chain combines TRBV18 with TRBJ2-3, with TRBD2 matching 10 bases. The J segment lost 1 base and the V segment lost 6 bases, leaving 31 bases of the junction unmatched. The CDR3 runs 24 residues. From germline, CDR1 is KGHSH and CDR2 LQKENI. CDR3 sequence (DNA): TGTGCCAGCTCCCACCGTCCCCGGACTAGCGGAAGCGGGACTTACCTAAGGGGCACAGATACGCAGTATTTT. Protein product: CASSHRPRTSGSGTYLRGTDTQYF.

The CDR3 loop is CAWSGSPYEQYF. The CDR3 coding sequence is TGTGCCTGGAGCGGGAGTCCGTACGAGCAGTACTTC. This chain links TRBV30 with TRBJ2-7, with D possibly being TRBD2 (6 bases). The length of the CDR3 is 12 residues. Trimming removed 3 bases at V and 4 bases at J, with 10 bases between. Looked up from germline, CDR1 is GTSNPN and CDR2 is SVGIG (reference sequence).

The chain recombines TRBV6-5 with TRBJ2-1; maybe TRBD2 (6 bases). The CDR3 has 14 amino acids. The V and J ends lost 0 bases and 6 bases respectively, with 9 bases between them. Germline values: CDR1 MNHEY, CDR2 SVGAGI. The CDR3: CASSYSEGLNEQFF. CDR3 bases: TGTGCCAGCAGTTACTCGGAGGGTCTCAATGAGCAGTTCTTC.

The chain joins TRBV5-8 to TRBJ1-2, with 7 bases matching TRBD1. CDR1 is SGHTS, CDR2 YDEGEE, per germline. The CDR3 is 14 residues long. V was clipped by 0 bases and J by 4 bases; unmatched bases: 3. DNA for the CDR3: TGTGCCAGCAGCTTGGGGAGGGGGCCCTATGGCTACACCTTC. Protein sequence: CASSLGRGPYGYTF.

V usage is TRBV21-1 and J usage is TRBJ1-3. TRBV21-1 is listed as a pseudogene. The CDR3 has 15 amino acids. CDR3: CASSEGGTGGNTIYF. CDR3 sequence (DNA): TGTGCCAGCAGCGAGGGAGGGACGGGGGGAAACACCATATATTTT.

This clone was picked up a small number of times. CDR3 nucleotide sequence: TGTGCCAGCAGCGCCGGGACAACCTACACTGAAGCTTTCTTT. Its translation is CASSAGTTYTEAFF. The rearrangement links TRBV5-4 to TRBJ1-1; possibly TRBD1 for D (6 bases). The CDR3 is 14 amino acids. The germline gives CDR1 SGHNT, CDR2 YYREEE (reference sequence). Trimming pared 4 bases from V and 3 bases from J, leaving 13 bases between.

There are a few counts of this clone. V gene TRBV5-4 combines with J gene TRBJ2-5; 8 nucleotides agree with TRBD2. Germline V lookup: CDR1 SGHNT, CDR2 YYREEE (reference sequence). Unmatched junction bases numbered 7, after V lost 2 bases and J lost 4 bases. CDR3 length: 15 residues. The CDR3 nucleotides read TGTGCCAGCAGCTTCGGGGGGGCCAGCGGAGAGACCCAGTACTTC. It is translated as CASSFGGASGETQYF. The full variable domain, rest sourced from reference TRBV5-4 and TRBJ2-5, is ETGVTQSPTHLIKTRGQQVTLRCSSQSGHNTVSWYQQALGQGPQFIFQYYREEENGRGNFPPRFSGLQFPNYSSELNVNALELDDSALYLCASSFGGASGETQYFGPGTRLLVL.

The CDR3 protein is CASSLPIRLGGANVLTF. The CDR3 DNA reads TGTGCCAGCAGCTTACCGATCAGACTCGGTGGGGCCAACGTCCTGACTTTC. The V call is TRBV7-2, the J call TRBJ2-6, with no clear D. V was clipped by 2 bases and J by 3 bases, with 14 bases between them. The CDR3 contains 17 residues. Germline V gene sequence: CDR1 SGHTA, CDR2 FQGNSA.

The genes are TRBV10-3 and TRBJ1-5; TRBD1 matches 7 bases. Per germline, CDR1 ENHRY and CDR2 SYGVKD. The CDR3 loop spans 16 amino acids. J gave up 11 bases and V 0 bases, and 13 bases lay outside the gene matches. This chain's CDR3 is CAISESVGQGVKSQHF. The DNA for the CDR3 is TGTGCCATCAGTGAGTCGGTGGGGCAGGGGGTTAAGTCCCAGCATTTT.

The chain has TRBV6-1 and TRBJ1-1; 7 positions agree with TRBD1. Looked up from germline, CDR1 is MNHNS and CDR2 is SASEGT. The CDR3 has 13 amino acids. J was trimmed by 5 bases and V by 6 bases; bases with no gene match: 6. The CDR3 DNA reads as TGTGCCAGCAGAGCGACAGGGATGACTGAAGCTTTCTTT. It encodes CASRATGMTEAFF.

The chain couples TRBV5-1 to TRBJ1-1; TRBD1 matches 9 bases. The CDR3 is 15 amino acids. CDR1 and CDR2 from the germline V gene are SGHRS and YFSETQ. J gave up 2 bases and V 2 bases, and 4 bases lay outside the gene matches. The CDR3 DNA sequence: TGCGCCAGCAGCTTAATGGACAGGGGTAACACTGAAGCTTTCTTT. Protein: CASSLMDRGNTEAFF.

V and J are TRBV5-8 and TRBJ2-3, with 11 nucleotides matching TRBD1. There are 16 residues in the CDR3. V trimming: 1 base; J trimming: 8 bases; junction bases outside the gene matches: 9. The germline V gene has CDR1 SGHTS and CDR2 YDEGEE. In DNA form, the CDR3 reads TGTGCCAGCAGCTTGATGGGACAGGGGGTTAGCGGTACGCAGTATTTT. Translation: CASSLMGQGVSGTQYF.

V is TRBV4-2 and J is TRBJ2-3; the match to TRBD2 covers 7 bases. With V trimmed by 4 bases and J by 2 bases, 9 bases remained unmatched. From germline, CDR1 is LGHNA and CDR2 YNFKEQ. The CDR3 length is 16 residues. CDR3 amino acids: CASSRRGGLITDTQYF. The CDR3 DNA reads as TGTGCCAGCAGCCGCCGCGGGGGACTAATCACAGATACGCAGTATTTT.

The J gene is TRBJ1-2, the V gene TRBV6-5, with 9 bases that match TRBD1. Losses at the gene ends were 6 bases for V and 2 bases for J; bases not matched to a gene: 4. Per the germline V gene, CDR1 is MNHEY and CDR2 is SVGAGI. The CDR3 is 14 amino acids. The CDR3 nucleotides are TGTGCCAGCAGGCCCGGACAGGGGAACTATGGCTACACCTTC. It translates to CASRPGQGNYGYTF.